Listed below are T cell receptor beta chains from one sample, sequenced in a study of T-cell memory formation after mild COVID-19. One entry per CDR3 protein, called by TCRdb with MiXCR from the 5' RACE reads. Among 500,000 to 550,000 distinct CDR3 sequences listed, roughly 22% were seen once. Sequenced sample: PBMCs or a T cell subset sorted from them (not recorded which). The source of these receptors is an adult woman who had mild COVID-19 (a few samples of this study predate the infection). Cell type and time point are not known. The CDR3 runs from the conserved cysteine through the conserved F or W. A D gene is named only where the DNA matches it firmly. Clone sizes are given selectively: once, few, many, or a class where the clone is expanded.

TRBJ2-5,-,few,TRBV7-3,TGTGCCAGCAGCCCCGGTATAGCCCAAGAGACCCAGTACTTC,CASSPGIAQETQYF
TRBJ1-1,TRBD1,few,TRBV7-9,TGTGCCAGTTACAGGGGGCTGAACACTGAAGCTTTCTTT,CASYRGLNTEAFF
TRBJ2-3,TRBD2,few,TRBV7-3,TGTGCCAGCAGCTCCAACCCCGGGGCTCTAGCGGGAGCCATGAATACGCAGTATTTT,CASSSNPGALAGAMNTQYF
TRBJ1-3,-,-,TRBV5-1,TGCGCCAGCAGCTTGGAAGCAGGGACATCTGGAAACACCATATATTTT,CASSLEAGTSGNTIYF
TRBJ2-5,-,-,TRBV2,TGTGCCAGCAGTGTCTACAAGTACCAAGAGACCCAGTACTTC,CASSVYKYQETQYF
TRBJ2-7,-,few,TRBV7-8,TGTGCCAGCAGCTTAGCGCAAGGCCCAGACAGGCAGTACTTC,CASSLAQGPDRQYF
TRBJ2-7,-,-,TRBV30,TGTGCCTGGGGACCCCTCTCCTACGAGCAGTACTTC,CAWGPLSYEQYF
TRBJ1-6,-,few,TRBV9,TGTGCCAGCAGCGTAGACAGCCTCCGTTCACCCCTCCACTTT,CASSVDSLRSPLHF
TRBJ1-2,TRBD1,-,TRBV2,TGTGCCAGCACCGAGGGGCAGGGGGAATACTATGGCTACACCTTC,CASTEGQGEYYGYTF
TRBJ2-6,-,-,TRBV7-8,TGTGCCAGCAGCCCCGTGGGGGGTACCTCTGGGGCCAACGTCCTGACTTTC,CASSPVGGTSGANVLTF
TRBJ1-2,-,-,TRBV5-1,TGCGCCAGCAGCTTGGTCCGGGAGCTTGGCTACACCTTC,CASSLVRELGYTF
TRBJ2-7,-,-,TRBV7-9,TGTGCCAGCAGCCCCGTGTGGACGTACGAGCAGTACTTC,CASSPVWTYEQYF
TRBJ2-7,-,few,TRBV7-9,TGTGCCAGCAGCTTAGTTGACGGGAACGAGCAGTACTTC,CASSLVDGNEQYF
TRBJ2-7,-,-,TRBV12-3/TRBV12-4,TGTGCCAGCAAAAAAGCGGGCTATGGGGAGCAGTACTTC,CASKKAGYGEQYF
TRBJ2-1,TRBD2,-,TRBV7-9,TGTGCCAGCAGCCGGACTAGCGGCCACTCCTACAATGAGCAGTTCTTC,CASSRTSGHSYNEQFF
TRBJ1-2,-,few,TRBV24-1,TGTGCCACCAGTAAAGCTAACTATGGCTACACCTTC,CATSKANYGYTF
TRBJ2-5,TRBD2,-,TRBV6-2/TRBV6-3,TGTGCCAGCAGTTCGCGGACTAGCGGGCTCTACCAAGAGACCCAGTACTTC,CASSSRTSGLYQETQYF
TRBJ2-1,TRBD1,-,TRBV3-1,TGTGCCAGCAGCCAAGGGGGGGCTGGGACAGGGGCCAACAATGAGCAGTTCTTC,CASSQGGAGTGANNEQFF
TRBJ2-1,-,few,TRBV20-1,TGCAGTGTCCAGCTAGTGCATGAGCAGTTCTTC,CSVQLVHEQFF
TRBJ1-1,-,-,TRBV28,TGTGCCAGCAGTTTAGCCGGGACACGGAATGAAGCTTTCTTT,CASSLAGTRNEAFF
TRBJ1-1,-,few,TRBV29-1,TGCAGCGTTGCAGGGGCTCAGGGCGATGAAGCTTTCTTT,CSVAGAQGDEAFF
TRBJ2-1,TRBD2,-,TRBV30,TGTGCCTTTGGGGAGGGAAGCTCCTACAATGAGCAGTTCTTC,CAFGEGSSYNEQFF
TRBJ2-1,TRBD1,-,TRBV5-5,TGTGCCAGCAGCTCCCTCGAGACAGGGGCCTACAATGAGCAGTTCTTC,CASSSLETGAYNEQFF
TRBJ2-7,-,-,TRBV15,TGTGCCACCAGCAGAGATAGAGTCAGGGGAGGCGAGCAGTACTTC,CATSRDRVRGGEQYF
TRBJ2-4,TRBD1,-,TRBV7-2,TGTGCCAGCACCTTTGGGGGCCTCCCAGGGGGAAACATTCAGTACTTC,CASTFGGLPGGNIQYF
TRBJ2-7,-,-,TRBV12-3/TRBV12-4,TGTGCCAGCAGTTTTGGGTTAGCACCGAGCTCCTACGAGCAGTACTTC,CASSFGLAPSSYEQYF
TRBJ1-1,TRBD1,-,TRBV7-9,TGTGCCAGCAGCTCCCTGGGACAGGCGGCTGAAGCTTTCTTT,CASSSLGQAAEAFF
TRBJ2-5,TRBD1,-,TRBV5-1,TGCGCCAGCAGCTCAACAGGGGCGAGCCAAGAGACCCAGTACTTC,CASSSTGASQETQYF
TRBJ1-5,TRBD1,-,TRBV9,TGTGCCAGCAGCGTAGGGGACAGCTATCAGCCCCAGCATTTT,CASSVGDSYQPQHF
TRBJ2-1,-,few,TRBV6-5,TGTGCCAGCAGTTACCGGCAGACCAATGAGCAGTTCTTC,CASSYRQTNEQFF